These T cell receptor beta chains were read from a single sample in a study of Ad26.COV2.S vaccination and SARS-CoV-2 variants. Libraries were prepared by immunoSEQ multiplex PCR; TCRdb keeps only in-frame clonotypes and omits some of them. The sample has around 320,000 clones, just over 85% seen once. The sequences come from peripheral blood, collected in a trial of Ad26.COV2.S vaccine versus placebo. The source of these receptors is a person aged 18 to 59 who received the Ad26.COV2.S COVID-19 vaccine or a placebo. Both conserved end residues are part of each CDR3. A D gene is named only where the DNA matches it firmly. Some rows mark clone size as missing; the rest say once, few, many or name a class of expanded clone.

v_call	clone_size	j_call	cdr3_length	d_call	cdr3_aa	cdr3_nt
TRBV5-8	.	TRBJ2-7	16	.	CASNKGQVLTSYEQYF	TGTGCCAGCAACAAGGGACAAGTCTTAACCTCCTACGAGCAGTACTTC
TRBV3-1/TRBV3-2	.	TRBJ2-5	15	TRBD2	CASSLSGGAEETQYF	TGTGCCAGCAGCCTTAGCGGGGGGGCTGAAGAGACCCAGTACTTC
TRBV9	.	TRBJ2-1	14	.	CASSVAPGDNEQFF	TGTGCCAGCAGCGTAGCCCCAGGGGACAATGAGCAGTTCTTC
TRBV6-5	.	TRBJ2-3	14	.	CASTAGLFTDTQYF	TGTGCCAGCACCGCCGGACTCTTCACAGATACGCAGTATTTT
TRBV6-1	once	TRBJ1-5	13	.	CASSEAGDQPQHF	TGTGCCAGCAGTGAGGCAGGGGATCAGCCCCAGCATTTT
TRBV3-1/TRBV3-2	.	TRBJ2-7	15	TRBD1	CASSSFPGQGREQYF	TGTGCCAGCAGCTCCTTCCCGGGACAGGGTCGCGAGCAGTACTTC
TRBV7-9	.	TRBJ1-2	14	.	CASSLPTLNYGYTF	TGTGCCAGCAGCTTACCAACGCTTAACTATGGCTACACCTTC
TRBV9	.	TRBJ1-2	15	.	CASSVDPGGTYGYTF	TGTGCCAGCAGCGTAGACCCGGGCGGTACCTATGGCTACACCTTC
TRBV19	few	TRBJ1-1	13	.	CASSIDKYTEAFF	TGTGCCAGTAGTATAGACAAATACACTGAAGCTTTCTTT
TRBV15	.	TRBJ2-5	13	.	CATSRQVKETQYF	TGTGCCACCAGCAGACAGGTTAAAGAGACCCAGTACTTC
TRBV5-1	.	TRBJ2-7	14	.	CASSSGPSSYEQYF	TGCGCCAGCAGCTCGGGGCCTTCCTCCTACGAGCAGTACTTC
TRBV5-4	once	TRBJ1-1	15	.	CASSLAASVNTEAFF	TGTGCCAGCAGCTTGGCCGCGAGTGTGAACACTGAAGCTTTCTTT
TRBV30	.	TRBJ1-2	12	.	CAWSVTNYGYTF	TGTGCCTGGAGTGTGACTAACTATGGCTACACCTTC
TRBV4-3	.	TRBJ2-5	16	.	CASSQGSALPQETQYF	TGCGCCAGCAGCCAAGGCAGCGCTCTCCCTCAAGAGACCCAGTACTTC
TRBV19	.	TRBJ1-4	17	.	CASSIRRGVSANEKLFF	TGTGCCAGTAGTATTCGGCGTGGGGTATCAGCTAATGAAAAACTGTTTTTT
TRBV4-1	.	TRBJ2-1	16	TRBD1	CASSPPPGQGAWEQFF	TGCGCCAGCAGCCCCCCCCCGGGACAGGGGGCCTGGGAGCAGTTCTTC
TRBV18	.	TRBJ1-1	19	.	CASSLSSGTATLLNTEAFF	TGTGCCAGCTCACTTTCATCCGGGACCGCAACTCTATTGAACACTGAAGCTTTCTTT
TRBV5-5	.	TRBJ1-2	15	.	CASSSRTPPRGGYTF	TGTGCCAGCAGCTCAAGGACACCTCCGAGGGGTGGCTACACCTTC
TRBV6-5	.	TRBJ2-2	14	.	CASRRGLSTGELFF	TGTGCCAGCAGGCGGGGGCTCAGCACCGGGGAGCTGTTTTTT
TRBV4-1	.	TRBJ1-1	19	TRBD1	CASSQDSGRGLPLNTEAFF	TGCGCCAGCAGCCAAGATAGCGGCAGGGGGCTACCTCTGAACACTGAAGCTTTCTTT
TRBV19	.	TRBJ2-6	15	.	CASSPQGSGANVLTF	TGTGCCAGTAGTCCACAGGGAAGTGGGGCCAACGTCCTGACTTTC
TRBV27	.	TRBJ1-2	13	.	CASSPGASYGYTF	TGTGCCAGCAGCCCGGGCGCCTCCTATGGCTACACCTTC
TRBV2	.	TRBJ2-7	14	.	CASISRDKGYEQYF	TGTGCCAGCATCAGCCGGGACAAAGGCTACGAGCAGTACTTC
TRBV2	.	TRBJ1-6	15	TRBD1	CASSPWTGKNSPLHF	TGTGCCAGCAGTCCCTGGACAGGGAAAAATTCACCCCTCCACTTT
TRBV28	.	TRBJ2-2	14	.	CASSLRGYTGELFF	TGTGCCAGCAGTTTACGGGGGTACACCGGGGAGCTGTTTTTT
TRBV6-5	.	TRBJ1-2	14	.	CASSSPASNYGYTF	TGTGCCAGCAGTTCTCCGGCGTCCAACTATGGCTACACCTTC
TRBV7-9	.	TRBJ2-5	17	TRBD2	CASSLATSGGSRGPQYF	TGTGCCAGCAGCTTAGCCACTAGCGGGGGTTCCCGCGGGCCCCAGTACTTC